The 11 T cell receptor beta chains presented below share a single source sample, sequenced in a study of blood T cell repertoires in COVID-19. Generated by immunoSEQ multiplex PCR, the TCRdb table keeps only in-frame clones and is missing some. The sample yields tens of thousands of clones, 83% seen once. The sequenced sample consisted of peripheral blood. These receptor sequences come from a human donor in a cohort sampled during active COVID-19.

The gene calls are TRBV20-1 and TRBJ2-1, with D possibly TRBD2 on 7 matching bases. V lost 6 bases and J 7 bases, leaving 22 bases between the germline ends. Germline V lookup: CDR1 DFQATT, CDR2 SNEGSKA (reference sequence). This CDR3 contains 15 residues. CDR3 region: CSASKRGRVGNEQFF. CDR3 DNA sequence: TGCAGTGCCAGTAAGAGGGGGAGGGTAGGGAATGAGCAGTTCTTC.

The rearrangement uses TRBV18 and TRBJ2-7, with TRBD1 identical over 9 bases. The CDR3 is made up of 15 amino acids. Trimming took 3 bases from V and 7 from J; bases not matched to a gene: 10. The germline gives CDR1 KGHSH, CDR2 LQKENI. The CDR3 protein is CASSPEQGAPVEQYF. CDR3 nucleotides: TGTGCCAGCTCACCGGAACAGGGGGCACCAGTGGAGCAGTACTTC.

This chain uses TRBV19 with TRBJ2-3; D is ambiguous. Per germline, CDR1 LNHDA and CDR2 SQIVND (reference sequence). V was pared by 2 bases and J by 1 base, with 7 bases between. The CDR3 totals 14 residues. The CDR3 spells CASSILQGTDTQYF. Written as DNA, the CDR3 is TGTGCCAGTAGTATACTCCAGGGCACAGATACGCAGTATTTT.

A few counts support this clone. The CDR3 coding sequence is TGTGCCAGCAGATATAGCGGGTACAGCAATGAGCAGTTCTTC. Amino acids: CASRYSGYSNEQFF. The genes are TRBV28 and TRBJ2-1, with 7 bases matching TRBD2. The V gene end was trimmed by 6 bases and the J gene end by 6 bases; junction bases not matched to a gene: 8. The CDR3 extends over 14 amino acids. Germline-derived CDR1 and CDR2 are MDHEN and SYDVKM.

The V call is TRBV28, the J call TRBJ2-5; no clear D gene. CDR1 MDHEN and CDR2 SYDVKM come from the germline V gene. Deletions cut 5 bases from V and 5 bases from J, with 15 bases between. The CDR3 totals 14 residues. The CDR3 is CASSLPYPPETQYF. CDR3 DNA sequence: TGTGCCAGCAGTCTACCTTACCCTCCGGAGACCCAGTACTTC. Filled out from reference TRBV28 and TRBJ2-5, the complete variable domain reads DVKVTQSSRYLVKRTGEKVFLECVQDMDHENMFWYRQDPGLGLRLIYFSYDVKMKEKGDIPEGYSVSREKKERFSLILESASTNQTSMYLCASSLPYPPETQYFGPGTRLLVL.

As concerns this clone: Other DNA sequences within the sample encode an identical CDR3. J is TRBJ1-3 and V is TRBV5-1; D not certain. The CDR3 has 14 amino acids. Trimming removed 0 bases at V and 0 bases at J, with 4 bases between. The germline V gene has CDR1 SGHRS and CDR2 YFSETQ. CDR3 nucleotides: TGCGCCAGCAGCTTGGCGGGCTCTGGAAACACCATATATTTT. Translation gives CASSLAGSGNTIYF.

There are a few counts of this clone. The sample holds other DNA sequences that translate to the same CDR3. The genes are TRBV7-3 and TRBJ2-2; possibly TRBD1 for D (6 bases). The CDR3 is made up of 13 amino acids. The V gene lost 5 bases and the J gene lost 5 bases, with 9 bases spanning the gap. Germline assignment: CDR1 SGHTA and CDR2 FQGTGA. This CDR3 is CASSPQGTGELFF. The CDR3 DNA sequence: TGTGCCAGCAGCCCCCAGGGGACCGGGGAGCTGTTTTTT.

This clone was counted only a few times. This sequence joins TRBV19 and TRBJ2-2; D is ambiguous. CDR3 length: 14 residues. V lost 5 bases and J 5 bases, leaving 12 bases between the germline ends. CDR1 and CDR2 (germline): LNHDA, SQIVND (reference sequence). CDR3 sequence reads: CASSLTSATGELFF. The CDR3 DNA follows: TGTGCCAGTAGTCTTACCAGTGCAACCGGGGAGCTGTTTTTT.

V gene TRBV7-2 combines with J gene TRBJ2-1; D gene unclear. The CDR3 is made up of 14 amino acids. The germline V and J ends were trimmed by 1 base and 3 bases, with 7 bases remaining between them. In germline, CDR1 is SGHTA, CDR2 FQGNSA. The CDR3 sequence: CASSLDSGYNEQFF. The DNA for the CDR3 is TGTGCCAGCAGCTTAGATTCGGGCTACAATGAGCAGTTCTTC. The variable domain in full, with the rest retrieved from reference TRBV7-2 and TRBJ2-1, is GAGVSQSPSNKVTEKGKDVELRCDPISGHTALYWYRQSLGQGLEFLIYFQGNSAPDKSGLPSDRFSAERTGGSVSTLTIQRTQQEDSAVYLCASSLDSGYNEQFFGPGTRLTVL.

The rearrangement links TRBV6-6 to TRBJ2-2; D gene uncertain. V was shortened by 4 bases and J by 7 bases, with 16 bases between the two germline ends. The germline V gene encodes CDR1 MNHNY and CDR2 SVGAGI (reference sequence). There are 15 residues in the CDR3. CDR3 coding DNA: TGTGCCAGCAGTTTTCCCGACCAGGTCGGCGGGGAGCTGTTTTTT. Translation: CASSFPDQVGGELFF.

The V call is TRBV6-2 or TRBV6-3, the J call TRBJ1-1, with 9 bases matching TRBD1. V lost 6 bases to trimming and J lost 3 bases; unmatched junction nucleotides: 8. Germline-derived CDR1 and CDR2 are MNHEY and SVGEGT. This CDR3 is built from 15 residues. The CDR3 region has the DNA TGTGCCAGCAGCAAGACAGGGGGGCGGGACACTGAAGCTTTCTTT. This codes for CASSKTGGRDTEAFF.